A selection of T cell receptor beta chains follows, all from one sample in a study of T cell changes during pregnancy in multiple sclerosis. Produced via immunoSEQ multiplex PCR; TCRdb's table is partial and in-frame only. Among tens of thousands of clones, over 80% were seen once, and the ten largest hold around 5%. Sequences were derived from peripheral blood, sampled in the first trimester of pregnancy. Receptors were obtained from a female donor in good health, enrolled as a control in a pregnancy study. The CDR3 runs from the conserved cysteine through the conserved F or W. Fields, in order: V gene, D gene, clone size, J gene, CDR3 DNA, CDR3 protein. D genes are given only for firm matches. Rows may omit the clone size; those that give it use once, few, many or a size class.

TRBV27,.,.,TRBJ2-7,TGTGCCAGCACCGTGGACATATCAAGGATTTACGAGCAGTACTTC,CASTVDISRIYEQYF
TRBV7-3,.,.,TRBJ2-7,TGTGCCAGCAGCCTATTCTGGGGGGGCGCCTCCTACGAGCAGTACTTC,CASSLFWGGASYEQYF
TRBV9,TRBD1,few,TRBJ1-6,TGTGCCAGCAGCGGGACAGGGGGACTAAATTCACCCCTCCACTTT,CASSGTGGLNSPLHF
TRBV2,TRBD1,.,TRBJ1-1,TGTGCCAGCAACCTAATGGACAGGGCCAACACTGAAGCTTTCTTT,CASNLMDRANTEAFF
TRBV6-1,TRBD2,medium-sized,TRBJ2-7,TGTGCCAGCCAGCGGGAGCCCCCCTACGAGCAGTACTTC,CASQREPPYEQYF
TRBV5-1,TRBD1,.,TRBJ2-7,TGCGCCAGCAGCTTCCGGACAGGGTCCAACGAGCAGTACTTC,CASSFRTGSNEQYF
TRBV5-6,.,.,TRBJ2-3,TGTGCCAGCAGCTTGGGGACAGAGTCAGATACGCAGTATTTT,CASSLGTESDTQYF
TRBV27,.,.,TRBJ1-2,TGTGCCAGCACCCCGACACCTAACTATGGCTACACCTTC,CASTPTPNYGYTF
TRBV6-5,TRBD1,.,TRBJ1-2,TGTGCCAGCAGTTTTAGGGGGCATGAGGATGGCTACACCTTC,CASSFRGHEDGYTF
TRBV11-1,TRBD1,.,TRBJ2-2,TGTGCCAGCAGCCGCTTGACAGGGAACGCGAACACCGGGGAGCTGTTTTTT,CASSRLTGNANTGELFF
TRBV5-6,TRBD2,.,TRBJ2-2,TGTGCCAGCAGCCCACCTAGCGGGGGGGGACTCACCGGGGAGCTGTTTTTT,CASSPPSGGGLTGELFF
TRBV4-1,TRBD2,.,TRBJ2-7,TGCGCCAGCAGCCAAGATGCCGGCGGGGGGAGGTACGAGCAGTACTTC,CASSQDAGGGRYEQYF
TRBV2,.,.,TRBJ1-1,TGTGCCAGCAGTGGAGGCCAGCTTGAAGCTTTCTTT,CASSGGQLEAFF
TRBV27,.,.,TRBJ1-1,TGTGCCAGCAGCCTAAGCCCGGGGTCCTCTGAAGCTTTCTTT,CASSLSPGSSEAFF
TRBV6-5,.,.,TRBJ2-2,TGTGCCAGCAATGAACAGAACACCGGGGAGCTGTTTTTT,CASNEQNTGELFF
TRBV10-2,.,few,TRBJ2-3,TGCGCCAGCAGCGAGGTTGGGAGGACAGATACGCAGTATTTT,CASSEVGRTDTQYF
TRBV7-3,.,.,TRBJ2-2,TGTGCCAGCAGCTTAACGGGGAGCACCGGGGAGCTGTTTTTT,CASSLTGSTGELFF
TRBV15,TRBD1,.,TRBJ1-5,TGTGCCACCAGCTACGGACAGGGCGGCAATCAGCCCCAGCATTTT,CATSYGQGGNQPQHF
TRBV1,.,.,TRBJ2-2,TGTGGGGAGCGGGGAAAAAACACCGGGGAGCTGTTTTTT,CGERGKNTGELFF
TRBV10-3,.,.,TRBJ2-5,TGTGCCATCAGTGAAAGAGGTAGCTCAGAAGAGACCCAGTACTTC,CAISERGSSEETQYF